Presented here are 9 T cell receptor beta chains from one specimen sequenced in a study of patients and donors after allogeneic stem cell transplantation (dated by TCRdb to 2019 to 2021). The method was RT-PCR. The instrument given in TCRdb is NextSeq 550. Through fastp at Q25 and MiXCR, TCRdb rebuilt clones from the public reads, retaining in-frame beta chains. One record per CDR3 amino acid sequence lists the most common genes and DNA. This sample holds about 210,000 distinct CDR3 sequences; less than 50% were observed only once. The leading ten clones occupy approximately 10% of the sample. Sequencing was done on a sample of blood, either unsorted or a sorted T cell fraction (not recorded which). The receptors derive from a human donor who was either an allogeneic HSCT recipient or a stem cell or donor lymphocyte infusion donor (not recorded which). It is not recorded whose cells these are; they may come from a transplant donor.

This clonotype was observed a handful of times. The chain employs TRBV12-3 or TRBV12-4 and TRBJ1-1, with D possibly matching TRBD1 (5 bases). The V gene lost 2 bases and the J gene lost 0 bases, with 19 bases spanning the gap. The CDR3 has 18 residues. The CDR3 region is CASSLILRGLNMNTEAFF. In DNA form, the CDR3 reads TGTGCCAGCAGTTTAATCCTAAGGGGTCTGAACATGAACACTGAAGCTTTCTTT.

There are a few counts of this clonotype. The CDR3 loop reads CASRNTEAFF. The CDR3 bases are TGTGCCAGCAGGAACACTGAAGCTTTCTTT. V is TRBV6-1 and J is TRBJ1-1; no clear D. CDR1 is MNHNS, CDR2 SASEGT, per germline. CDR3 length: 10 residues. The V end lost 6 bases, the J end lost 1 base, and 0 bases lay between the germline ends.

The rearrangement uses TRBV30 and TRBJ1-5; no clear D gene. The V end lost 1 base, the J end lost 4 bases, and 8 bases lay between the germline ends. Germline-derived CDR1 and CDR2 are GTSNPN and SVGIG (reference sequence). The CDR3 length is 13 residues. CDR3 loop: CAWSGGGNQPQHF. The CDR3, as DNA: TGTGCCTGGAGTGGTGGCGGTAATCAGCCCCAGCATTTT.

V gene TRBV10-3 combines with J gene TRBJ2-7; the D gene is possibly TRBD2 (7 bases). The V gene lost 4 bases and the J gene lost 5 bases, with 15 bases spanning the gap. The CDR3 consists of 14 residues. In germline, CDR1 is ENHRY, CDR2 SYGVKD. CDR3 sequence (DNA): TGTGCCATCAGTGTGGACAGCCGGGGGGACGAGCAGTACTTC. Protein sequence: CAISVDSRGDEQYF.

A note on this clonotype: One junction end does not reproduce the germline sequence, and a read error may be involved. V gene TRBV15 combines with J gene TRBJ1-4, with D possibly being TRBD1 (6 bases). The length of the CDR3 is 15 residues. Per germline, CDR1 LNHNV and CDR2 YYDKDF (reference sequence). In DNA form, the CDR3 reads TGTGCCACCAGCCGAGACTGGGGGCAAGATGAAAAACTGTTTTTT. This codes for CATSRDWGQDEKLFF.

This clonotype was recorded at least ten times. V gene TRBV29-1 combines with J gene TRBJ1-2; 12 bases are a match to TRBD1. There are 13 residues in the CDR3. The V gene's germline CDR1 is SQVTM and CDR2 ANQGSEA. The trim removed 6 bases at V and 2 bases at J, leaving 1 base unmatched. DNA for the CDR3: TGCAGCGTGGGACAGGGGGCGAACTATGGCTACACCTTC. Translated, it gives CSVGQGANYGYTF.

This clonotype was observed a few times. The chain couples TRBV5-1 to TRBJ1-6; no definite D call. Germline V CDR1 and CDR2: SGHRS, YFSETQ. V lost 4 bases and J lost 7, with 15 bases in between. This CDR3 has 15 amino acids. As DNA, the CDR3 is TGCGCCAGCAGCCCTCAGATTGAGGGCAATTCACCCCTCCACTTT. This encodes CASSPQIEGNSPLHF.

The chain recombines TRBV15 with TRBJ1-1; 7 positions agree with TRBD1. CDR3 length: 14 amino acids. Looked up from germline, CDR1 is LNHNV and CDR2 is YYDKDF (reference sequence). V lost 5 bases, J lost 7 bases, and 10 bases stayed unmatched. The CDR3 DNA reads TGTGCCACCAGCGCCTCCGGGACAGACCATGAAGCTTTCTTT. Its protein product is CATSASGTDHEAFF.

V and J are TRBV29-1 and TRBJ2-7, with D possibly being TRBD1 or TRBD2 (5 bases each). From germline, CDR1 is SQVTM and CDR2 ANQGSEA. With 6 bases removed from V and 1 base from J, the gap between germline ends came to 13 bases. The CDR3 has 13 amino acids. CDR3 DNA: TGCAGCGTGATCGAGGGGCATTCCTACGAGCAGTACTTC. It codes for CSVIEGHSYEQYF.